This T cell receptor beta chain was sequenced in a study of blood T cells in healthy people across ages (dated by TCRdb to between 2014 and 2017). Describing the broader study: In model experiments, roughly one uniquely barcoded TCR beta cDNA molecule per two T cells was captured by template switching. The study measured age-related changes in TCR beta repertoire diversity using deep sequencing normalized with unique cDNA molecular identifiers. The donors were split into four age groups: young (average approximately 16 years), middle-aged (39), aged (about 56) and long-lived (under 90). To avoid experimental bias, donors of different ages were spread randomly across the sequencing lanes. Using the same blood draw, the study looked at two additional independent replicas of 1 million unique cDNA reads for two donors, one aged 18 to 30 and the other aged 80 or older.

The method behind the library was 5' RACE. The sequencer was an Illumina HiSeq 2500. A second roughly 7 to 11 cycle PCR used a sample-barcoded 5' primer and a J-beta primer mix. A template-switch 5' adaptor carrying 12 random nucleotides introduced a unique molecular identifier onto each TCR beta cDNA molecule. Each sample yielded at least 2.5 million CDR3-containing paired-end reads. First-strand cDNA synthesis was performed from all RNA using the Mint cDNA synthesis kit, with priming by a TRBC-specific oligonucleotide. All cDNA was treated with uracil-DNA glycosylase and then went through a first 18-cycle PCR with the universal primers M1SS and BC2_uni_R. Concerning the study's data processing: For normalization, 1 million high-quality reads, each with a distinct molecular identifier, were randomly selected from each sample. Instead of being binned into consensus sequences, reads that shared molecular identifiers were thrown out. MiTCR, run with a Q25 quality threshold and the strictest error-elimination algorithm, handled CDR3 identification, clonotype clustering and error correction. A nonparametric unseen species model with Euler transformation was used to estimate a lower bound on total TCR beta diversity. TCRdb cleaned the public reads at Q25 with fastp, built clones with MiXCR and kept in-frame beta chains. Each entry is one CDR3 protein sequence, shown with its most common DNA and genes. It is TCRdb's table, rather than the study itself, that gives the V and J calls and clone size. A total of 980,000 or so distinct CDR3 sequences appear in this sample, around 48% of them only once. The ten largest clones capture roughly 13% of the sample.

The donors were roughly 40 Caucasian individuals from Russia, aged roughly 6 to 90 years, who were systemically healthy. Each donor gave 8.5 to 10 milliliters of peripheral blood, collected into EDTA-treated Vacutainer tubes. Ficoll-Paque density-gradient centrifugation was used to isolate PBMCs, with at least 7 million obtained per sample. Total RNA was extracted from PBMCs with Trizol reagent, with at least 5.5 micrograms obtained per sample. Naive CD45RAhigh/CD27high T cell percentages were measured by flow cytometry on a PBMC aliquot from every donor. What the authors observed across the whole study: The CMV infection status of donors was not known, potentially confounding age-related changes in expanded clonotypes. Conclusive comparison of naive and antigen-experienced compartments was prevented by the profiling of bulk unsorted PBMCs. The percentage of naive T cells measured by flow cytometry correlated strongly with observed TCR beta diversity. Compared with the aged group, the long-lived group had more naive CD4+ T cells, fewer expanded clones and increased TCR diversity, suggesting age selection. As age increased, observed TCR beta diversity per million T cells dropped in a roughly linear way, and a significant reduction was already evident by age 40. Total diversity estimates from one million sequenced T cells were considered lower bounds and underestimates.

The germline V gene (reference sequence) supplies CDR1 MNHEY and CDR2 SMNVEV. Deletion took 5 bases off V and 6 bases off J, with a span of 14 bases between the germline ends. Reading from cysteine to phenylalanine, the CDR3 counts 13 amino acids. Of the read, only the CDR3 DNA is kept; its 39 bases are in frame from base 1. This clonotype was found once. Its cognate antigen has yet to be identified. Per-nucleotide qualities are absent, and no much larger clonotype sits a single base away. The sequenced sample consisted of blood. The TCR originated in a man in his thirties or forties in good health. Here the chain combines TRBV27 and TRBJ2-7; matching of 7 bases hints at TRBD2 as the D gene. Here is the DNA: TGTGCCAGCAGTCGGCGGGGGCCGATCGAGCAGTACTTC. Translated, this is CASSRRGPIEQYF.